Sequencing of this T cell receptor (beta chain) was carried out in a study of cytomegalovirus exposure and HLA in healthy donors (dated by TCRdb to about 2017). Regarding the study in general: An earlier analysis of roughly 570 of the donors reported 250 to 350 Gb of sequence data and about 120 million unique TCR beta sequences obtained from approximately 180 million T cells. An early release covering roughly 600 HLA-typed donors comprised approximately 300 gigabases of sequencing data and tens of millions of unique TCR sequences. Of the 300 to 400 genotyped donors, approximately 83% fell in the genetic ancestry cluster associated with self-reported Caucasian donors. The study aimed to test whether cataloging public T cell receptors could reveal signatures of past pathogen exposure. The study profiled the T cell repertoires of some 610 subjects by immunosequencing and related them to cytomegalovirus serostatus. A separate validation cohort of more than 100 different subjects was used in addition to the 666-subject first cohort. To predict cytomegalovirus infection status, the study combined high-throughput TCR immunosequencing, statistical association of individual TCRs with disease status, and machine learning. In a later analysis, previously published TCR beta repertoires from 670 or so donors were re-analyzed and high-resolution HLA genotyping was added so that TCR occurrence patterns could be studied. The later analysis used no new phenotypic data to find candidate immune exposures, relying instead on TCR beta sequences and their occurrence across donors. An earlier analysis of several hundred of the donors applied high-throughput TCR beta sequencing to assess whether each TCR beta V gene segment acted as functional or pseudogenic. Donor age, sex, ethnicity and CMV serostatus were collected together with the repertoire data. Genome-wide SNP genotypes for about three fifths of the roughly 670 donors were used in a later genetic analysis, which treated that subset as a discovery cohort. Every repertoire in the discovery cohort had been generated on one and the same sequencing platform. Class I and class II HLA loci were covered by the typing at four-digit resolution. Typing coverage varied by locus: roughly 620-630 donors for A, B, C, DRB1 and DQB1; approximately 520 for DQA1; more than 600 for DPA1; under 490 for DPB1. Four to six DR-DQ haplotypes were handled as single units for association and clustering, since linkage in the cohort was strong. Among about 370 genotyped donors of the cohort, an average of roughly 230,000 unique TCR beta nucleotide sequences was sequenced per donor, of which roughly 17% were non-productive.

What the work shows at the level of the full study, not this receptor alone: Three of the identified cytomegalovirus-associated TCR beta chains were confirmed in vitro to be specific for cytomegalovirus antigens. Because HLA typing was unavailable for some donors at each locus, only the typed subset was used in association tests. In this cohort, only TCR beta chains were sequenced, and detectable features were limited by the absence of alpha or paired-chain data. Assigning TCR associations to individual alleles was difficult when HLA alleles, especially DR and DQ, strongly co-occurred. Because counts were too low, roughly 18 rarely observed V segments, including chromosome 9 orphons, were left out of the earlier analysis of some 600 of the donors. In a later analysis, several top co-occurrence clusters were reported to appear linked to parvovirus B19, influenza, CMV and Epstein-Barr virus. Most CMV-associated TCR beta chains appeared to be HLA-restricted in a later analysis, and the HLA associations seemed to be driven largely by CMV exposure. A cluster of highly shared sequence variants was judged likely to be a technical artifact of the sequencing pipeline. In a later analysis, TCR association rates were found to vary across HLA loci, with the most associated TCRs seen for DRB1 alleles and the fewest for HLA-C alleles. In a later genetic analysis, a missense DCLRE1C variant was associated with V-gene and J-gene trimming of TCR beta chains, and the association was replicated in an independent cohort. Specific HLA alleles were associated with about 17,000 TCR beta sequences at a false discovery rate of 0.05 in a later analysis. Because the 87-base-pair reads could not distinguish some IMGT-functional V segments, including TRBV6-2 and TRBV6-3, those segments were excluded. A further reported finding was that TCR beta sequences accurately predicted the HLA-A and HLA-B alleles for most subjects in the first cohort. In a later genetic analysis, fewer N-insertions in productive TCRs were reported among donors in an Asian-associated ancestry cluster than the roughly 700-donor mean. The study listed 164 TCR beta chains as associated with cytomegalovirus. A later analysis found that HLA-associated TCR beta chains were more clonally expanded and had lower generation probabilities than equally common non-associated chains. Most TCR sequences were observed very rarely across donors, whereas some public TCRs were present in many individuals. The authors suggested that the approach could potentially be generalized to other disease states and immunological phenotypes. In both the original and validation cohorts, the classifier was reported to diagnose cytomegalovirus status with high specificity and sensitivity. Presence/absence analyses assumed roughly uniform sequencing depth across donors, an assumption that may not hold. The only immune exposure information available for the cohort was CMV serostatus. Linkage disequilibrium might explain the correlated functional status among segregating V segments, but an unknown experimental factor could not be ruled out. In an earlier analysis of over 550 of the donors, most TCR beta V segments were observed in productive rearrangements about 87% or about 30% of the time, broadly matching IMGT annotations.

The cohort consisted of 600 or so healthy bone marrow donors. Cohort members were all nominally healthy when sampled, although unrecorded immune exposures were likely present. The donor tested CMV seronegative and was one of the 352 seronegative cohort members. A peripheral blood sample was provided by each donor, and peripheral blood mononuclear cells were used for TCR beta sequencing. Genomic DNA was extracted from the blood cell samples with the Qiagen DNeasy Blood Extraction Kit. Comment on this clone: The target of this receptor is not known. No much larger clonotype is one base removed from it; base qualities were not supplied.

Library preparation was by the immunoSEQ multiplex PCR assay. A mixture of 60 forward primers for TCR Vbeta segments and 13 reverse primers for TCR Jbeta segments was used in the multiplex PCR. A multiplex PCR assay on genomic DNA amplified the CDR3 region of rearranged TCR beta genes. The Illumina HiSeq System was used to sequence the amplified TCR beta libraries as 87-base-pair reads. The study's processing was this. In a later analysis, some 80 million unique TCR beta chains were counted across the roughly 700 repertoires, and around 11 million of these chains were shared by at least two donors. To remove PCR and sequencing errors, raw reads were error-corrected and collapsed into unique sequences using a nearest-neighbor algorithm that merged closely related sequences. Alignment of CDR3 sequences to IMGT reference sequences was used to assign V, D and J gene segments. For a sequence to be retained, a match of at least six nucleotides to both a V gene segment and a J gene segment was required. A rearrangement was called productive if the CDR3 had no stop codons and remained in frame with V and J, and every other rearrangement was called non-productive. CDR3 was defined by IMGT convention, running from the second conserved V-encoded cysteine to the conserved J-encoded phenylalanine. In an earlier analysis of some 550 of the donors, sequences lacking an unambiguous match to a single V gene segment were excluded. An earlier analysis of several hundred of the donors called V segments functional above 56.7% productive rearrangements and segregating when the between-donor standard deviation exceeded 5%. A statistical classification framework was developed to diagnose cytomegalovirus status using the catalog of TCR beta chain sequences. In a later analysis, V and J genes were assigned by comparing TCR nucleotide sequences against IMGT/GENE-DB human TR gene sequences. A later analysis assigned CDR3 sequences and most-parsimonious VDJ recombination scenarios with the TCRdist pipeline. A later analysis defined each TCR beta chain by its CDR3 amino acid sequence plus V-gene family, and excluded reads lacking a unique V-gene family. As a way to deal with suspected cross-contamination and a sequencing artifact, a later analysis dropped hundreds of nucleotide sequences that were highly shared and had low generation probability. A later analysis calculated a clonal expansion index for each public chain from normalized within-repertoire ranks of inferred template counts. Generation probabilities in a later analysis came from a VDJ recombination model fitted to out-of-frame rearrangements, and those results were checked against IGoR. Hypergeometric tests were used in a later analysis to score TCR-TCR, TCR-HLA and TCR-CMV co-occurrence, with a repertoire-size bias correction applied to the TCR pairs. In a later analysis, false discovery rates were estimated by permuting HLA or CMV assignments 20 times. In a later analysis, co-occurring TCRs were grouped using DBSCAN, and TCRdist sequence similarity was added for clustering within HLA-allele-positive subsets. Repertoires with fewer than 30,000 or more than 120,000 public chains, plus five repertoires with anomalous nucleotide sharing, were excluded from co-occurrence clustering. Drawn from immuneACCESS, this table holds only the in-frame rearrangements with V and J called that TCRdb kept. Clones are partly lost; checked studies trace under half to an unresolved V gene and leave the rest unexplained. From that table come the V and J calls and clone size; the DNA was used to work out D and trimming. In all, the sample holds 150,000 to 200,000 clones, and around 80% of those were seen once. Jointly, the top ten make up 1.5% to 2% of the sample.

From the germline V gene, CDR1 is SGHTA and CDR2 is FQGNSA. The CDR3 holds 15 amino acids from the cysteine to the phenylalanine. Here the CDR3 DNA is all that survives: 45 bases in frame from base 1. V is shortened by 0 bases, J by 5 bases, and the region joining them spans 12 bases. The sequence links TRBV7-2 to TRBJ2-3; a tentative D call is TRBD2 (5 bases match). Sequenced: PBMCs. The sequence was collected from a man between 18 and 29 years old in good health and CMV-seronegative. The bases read TGTGCCAGCAGCTTAGCACCTGGGAGTGGAGATACGCAGTATTTT. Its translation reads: CASSLAPGSGDTQYF.